This T cell receptor beta chain stems from a study of blood T cell repertoires in COVID-19. Recruited during active infection, patients (from Seattle) were subsequently followed longitudinally. Germline V lookup: CDR1 SGHRS, CDR2 YFSETQ. With V trimmed by 3 bases and J by 2 bases, 6 bases remained unmatched. The CDR3 length is 16 residues. Produced via immunoSEQ multiplex PCR; TCRdb's table is partial and in-frame only. The table records about 340,000 clones, about nine tenths of them present only once. Sequenced input: peripheral blood. This sequence was found in a woman in her 70s with COVID-19, enrolled during active disease. V gene TRBV5-1 combines with J gene TRBJ2-2, with 8 positions matching TRBD1. The CDR3 loop is CASSSSGTGNTGELFF. DNA of the CDR3: TGCGCCAGCAGCTCCTCCGGGACAGGAAACACCGGGGAGCTGTTTTTT.